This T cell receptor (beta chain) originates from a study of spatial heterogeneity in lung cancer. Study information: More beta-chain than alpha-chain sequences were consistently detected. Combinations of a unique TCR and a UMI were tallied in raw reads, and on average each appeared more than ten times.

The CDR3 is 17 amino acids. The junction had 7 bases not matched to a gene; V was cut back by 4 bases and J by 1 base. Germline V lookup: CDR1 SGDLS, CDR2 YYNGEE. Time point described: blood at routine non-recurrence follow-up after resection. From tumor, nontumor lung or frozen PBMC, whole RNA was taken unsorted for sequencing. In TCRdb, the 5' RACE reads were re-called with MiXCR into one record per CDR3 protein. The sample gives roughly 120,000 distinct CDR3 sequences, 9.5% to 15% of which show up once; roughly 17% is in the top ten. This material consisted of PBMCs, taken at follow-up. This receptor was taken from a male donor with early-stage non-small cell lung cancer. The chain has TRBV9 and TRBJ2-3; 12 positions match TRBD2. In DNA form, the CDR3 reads TGTGCCAGCAGCCCCCGGCCTAGCGGGGGGGGCACAGATACGCAGTATTTT. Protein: CASSPRPSGGGTDTQYF.